This note documents a single T cell receptor (beta chain) sequence. No antigen is known for it. Base qualities are not at hand, and no much larger clone is one base apart. CDR1 and CDR2 were assigned from the germline V gene as MGHRA and YSYEKL. The CDR3 runs 13 amino acids, cysteine and phenylalanine included. The entry retains the CDR3 DNA only, 39 bases that are in frame from base 1. Relative to germline, V is 8 bases shorter and J is 5 bases shorter, with 13 bases between their ends. This sample is part of a study of T-cell memory formation after mild COVID-19 (dated by TCRdb to about 2021). General notes on the study: TCR sequence clusters from the two donors were largely donor specific. T-cell clones expanding and contracting after mild COVID-19 in a couple of donors were tracked by longitudinal TCRalpha and TCRbeta repertoire sequencing. Two young, previously healthy adult volunteers made up the cohort, one male and one female.

Sequenced on an Illumina NovaSeq 6000. TCRalpha and TCRbeta cDNA libraries were constructed by 5'RACE with constant-segment primers, with sample barcodes and unique molecular identifiers being introduced. Trizol reagent was used to extract RNA from every sample. Libraries were amplified in two PCR steps, with a second sample barcode and Illumina TruSeq adapters added in the second step. The libraries were sequenced on an Illumina NovaSeq using 2 x 150 bp paired-end reads. As for how the authors treated the data: Demultiplexing of reads and collapsing into UMI-guided consensus sequences were performed with migec v1.2.7. Using mixcr v2.1.11, the UMI consensuses were aligned to TRA and TRB V and J templates and assembled into clonotypes. Clonotypes were classified as expanded or contracted when called significant by both edgeR and NoisET, with noise models trained on biological replicates. edgeR calls used a false discovery rate-adjusted p below 0.01 and a log2 fold-change threshold of 1. As an exploratory analysis of dynamics, PCA with hierarchical clustering was applied to max-normalized trajectories of the 1000 most abundant clonotypes. Each responding clone was given a CD4 or CD8 phenotype based on the CD4+ and CD8+ repertoires, which had been sequenced separately. Using fastp at Q25 and MiXCR, TCRdb reprocessed the public reads and kept productive beta chains. Each record represents a unique CDR3 protein, reported with the most common genes and DNA among its rows. TCRdb assigned the V and J calls; the authors' analysis was not used. The sample contains some 250,000 distinct CDR3 sequences, roughly 18% of them found a single time. The top ten clonotypes cover roughly 24% of the sample.

On the study overall, not on this receptor specifically: Contracting CD4+ clones were found mainly in CM and EM memory subsets, while CD8+ clones were enriched in EMRA. Only a couple of mild cases were covered by the study, and larger cohorts that include severe cases with pre-infection samples were considered necessary. Some responding clones were detected in pre-infection memory, which suggested that pre-existing cross-reactive memory T cells had joined the SARS-CoV-2 response. Balanced CD4/CD8 phenotypes were observed for clones contracting from day 15 to 85, whereas a bias towards CD4+ was observed for a second wave of clones expanding from day 15 to 37. SARS-CoV-2 specificity was not confirmed for the second-wave clones peaking on day 37.

Ficoll-Paque density gradient centrifugation was used to isolate PBMCs. The origin of this receptor is a man younger than 30 who had mild COVID-19 (a few samples of this study predate the infection). The sample titles of this study are shuffled in the database, so cell type and time point are left out; the donor was told from shared clones. Recombination connected TRBV4-1 to TRBJ2-1, with a tentative D call of TRBD1 or TRBD2, each matching 5 bases. Sequenced input: PBMCs or a T cell subset sorted from them (not recorded which). The base sequence is TGCGCCAGCCGAGGGTTAGGGGACAATGAGCAGTTCTTC. This gives the protein CASRGLGDNEQFF.